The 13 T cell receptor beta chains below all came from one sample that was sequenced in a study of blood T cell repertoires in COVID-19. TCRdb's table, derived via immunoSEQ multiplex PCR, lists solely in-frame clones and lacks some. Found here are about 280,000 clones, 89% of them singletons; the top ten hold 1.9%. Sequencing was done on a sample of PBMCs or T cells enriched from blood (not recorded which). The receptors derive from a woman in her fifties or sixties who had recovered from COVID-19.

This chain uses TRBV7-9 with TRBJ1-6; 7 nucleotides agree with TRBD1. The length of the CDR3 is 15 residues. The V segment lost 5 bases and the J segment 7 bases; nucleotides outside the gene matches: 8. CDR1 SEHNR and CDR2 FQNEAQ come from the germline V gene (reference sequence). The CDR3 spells CASSPHDRENSPLHF. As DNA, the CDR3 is TGTGCCAGCAGCCCGCATGACAGGGAGAATTCACCCCTCCACTTT.

CDR3 protein: CASSLGGASYEQYF. DNA for the CDR3: TGTGCCAGCAGTCTCGGGGGGGCTTCCTACGAGCAGTACTTC. The J gene is TRBJ2-7, the V gene TRBV6-5; 8 bases are a match to TRBD2. With V trimmed by 5 bases and J by 1 base, 4 bases remained unmatched. The CDR3 consists of 14 residues. Germline assignment: CDR1 MNHEY and CDR2 SVGAGI.

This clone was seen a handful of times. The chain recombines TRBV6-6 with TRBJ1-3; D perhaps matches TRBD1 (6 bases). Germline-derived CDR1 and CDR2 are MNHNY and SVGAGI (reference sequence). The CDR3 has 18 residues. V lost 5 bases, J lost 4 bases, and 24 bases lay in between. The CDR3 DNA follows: TGTGCCAGCAGTCTGATCCGTTACAGGGACGAGCGGGGAAACACCATATATTTT. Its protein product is CASSLIRYRDERGNTIYF.

CDR3 protein: CASSGNVPGVTGELFF. The CDR3 DNA is TGTGCCAGCAGCGGCAATGTTCCAGGGGTCACCGGGGAGCTGTTTTTT. J is TRBJ2-2 and V is TRBV9; weak D call: TRBD1 (6 bases). This CDR3 comprises 16 residues. Trimming pared 3 bases from V and 4 bases from J, leaving 16 bases between. CDR1 is SGDLS and CDR2 is YYNGEE in the germline V gene.

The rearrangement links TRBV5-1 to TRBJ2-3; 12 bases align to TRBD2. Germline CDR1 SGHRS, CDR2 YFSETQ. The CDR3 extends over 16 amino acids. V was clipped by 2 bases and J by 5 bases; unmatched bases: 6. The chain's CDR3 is CASSFLAGGLVDTQYF. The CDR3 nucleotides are TGCGCCAGCAGCTTTCTAGCGGGGGGGCTGGTAGATACGCAGTATTTT.

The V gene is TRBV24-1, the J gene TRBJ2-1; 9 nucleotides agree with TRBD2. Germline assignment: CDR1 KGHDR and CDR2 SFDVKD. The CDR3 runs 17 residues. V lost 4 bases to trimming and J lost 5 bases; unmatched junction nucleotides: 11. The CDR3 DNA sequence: TGTGCCACCAGTGAGCCTAGCGGGGCGTTAAAAGACAATGAGCAGTTCTTC. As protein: CATSEPSGALKDNEQFF.

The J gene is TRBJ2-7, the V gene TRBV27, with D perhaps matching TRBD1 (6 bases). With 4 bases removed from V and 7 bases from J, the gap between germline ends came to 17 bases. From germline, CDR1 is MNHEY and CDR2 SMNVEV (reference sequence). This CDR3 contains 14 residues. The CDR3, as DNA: TGTGCCAGCAGTTCCGGACAGAGCCATGGGGAGCAGTACTTC. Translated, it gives CASSSGQSHGEQYF.

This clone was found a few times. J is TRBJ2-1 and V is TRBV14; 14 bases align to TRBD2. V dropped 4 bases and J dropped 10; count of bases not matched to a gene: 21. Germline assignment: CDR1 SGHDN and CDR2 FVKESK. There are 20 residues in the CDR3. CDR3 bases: TGTGCCAGCAGCCCGTACAGGGGGCTTATGGGACTAGCGGGAGAGGGAGAGCAGTTCTTC. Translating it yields CASSPYRGLMGLAGEGEQFF.

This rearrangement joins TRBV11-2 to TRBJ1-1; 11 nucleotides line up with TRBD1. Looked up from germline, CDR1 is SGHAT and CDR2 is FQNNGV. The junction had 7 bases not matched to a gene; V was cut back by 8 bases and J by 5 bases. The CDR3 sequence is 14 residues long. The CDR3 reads CASGDRDRGTEAFF. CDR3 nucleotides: TGTGCCAGCGGGGACCGGGACAGGGGGACTGAAGCTTTCTTT. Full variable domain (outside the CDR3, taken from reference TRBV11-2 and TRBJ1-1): EAGVAQSPRYKIIEKRQSVAFWCNPISGHATLYWYQQILGQGPKLLIQFQNNGVVDDSQLPKDRFSAERLKGVDSTLKIQPAKLEDSAVYLCASGDRDRGTEAFFGQGTRLTVV.

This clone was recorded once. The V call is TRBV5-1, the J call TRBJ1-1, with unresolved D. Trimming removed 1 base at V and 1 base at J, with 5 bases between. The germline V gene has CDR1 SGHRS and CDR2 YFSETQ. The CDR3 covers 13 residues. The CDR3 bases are TGCGCCAGCAGCTTGCCCGGGAACACTGAAGCTTTCTTT. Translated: CASSLPGNTEAFF.

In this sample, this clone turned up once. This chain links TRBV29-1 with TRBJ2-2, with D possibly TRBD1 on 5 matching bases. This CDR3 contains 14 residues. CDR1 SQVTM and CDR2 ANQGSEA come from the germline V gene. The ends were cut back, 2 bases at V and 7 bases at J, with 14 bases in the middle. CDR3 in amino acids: CSVERVRRGGELFF. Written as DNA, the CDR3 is TGCAGCGTTGAAAGGGTCAGAAGGGGCGGGGAGCTGTTTTTT.

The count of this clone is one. The CDR3 reads CASSSRGVYGYTF. Here the CDR3 DNA reads TGTGCCAGCAGCAGCAGGGGGGTCTATGGCTACACCTTC. The chain joins TRBV28 to TRBJ1-2; 7 bases agree with TRBD1. V lost 6 bases to trimming and J lost 4 bases; unmatched junction nucleotides: 5. From germline, CDR1 is MDHEN and CDR2 SYDVKM. The CDR3 extends over 13 amino acids.

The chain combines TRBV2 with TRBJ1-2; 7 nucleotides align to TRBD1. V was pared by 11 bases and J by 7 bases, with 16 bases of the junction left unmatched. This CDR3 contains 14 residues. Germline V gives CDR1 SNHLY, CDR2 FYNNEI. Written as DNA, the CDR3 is TGTGCCTCCCCGCAACAGGGGACGGTGAGTGGCTACACCTTC. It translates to CASPQQGTVSGYTF.